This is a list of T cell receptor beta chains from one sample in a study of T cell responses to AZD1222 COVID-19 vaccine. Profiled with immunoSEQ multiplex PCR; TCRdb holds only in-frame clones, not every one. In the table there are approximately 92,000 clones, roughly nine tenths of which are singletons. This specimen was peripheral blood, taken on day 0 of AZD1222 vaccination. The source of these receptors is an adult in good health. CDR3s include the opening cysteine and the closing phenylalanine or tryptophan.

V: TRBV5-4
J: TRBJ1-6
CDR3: CASSSQGIRNSPLHF

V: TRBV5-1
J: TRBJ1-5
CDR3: CASSLLGGNQPQHF

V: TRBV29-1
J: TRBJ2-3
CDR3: CSVDYSLRGDTQYF

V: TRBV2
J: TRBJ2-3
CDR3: CASTVADTQYF

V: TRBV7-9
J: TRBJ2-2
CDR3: CASRRTSGDTGELFF

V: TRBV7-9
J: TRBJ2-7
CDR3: CASSRDGSYEQYF

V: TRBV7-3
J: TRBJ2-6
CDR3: CASSSSQGANVLTF

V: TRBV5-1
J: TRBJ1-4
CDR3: CASSLEGREDEKLFF

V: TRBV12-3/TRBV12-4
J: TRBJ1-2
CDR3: CASSPGFQGGYTF

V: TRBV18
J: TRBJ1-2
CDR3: CASSPQARGYGYTF

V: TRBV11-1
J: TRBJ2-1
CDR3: CASSLQRGGMGEQFF

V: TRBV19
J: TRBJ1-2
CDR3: CASSIVSVGGYTF

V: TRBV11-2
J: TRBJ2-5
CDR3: CASSLEIAGAPGKETQYF

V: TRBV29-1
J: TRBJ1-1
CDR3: CSVADSKNTEAFF

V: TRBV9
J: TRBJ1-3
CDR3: CASRGHPGNTIYF

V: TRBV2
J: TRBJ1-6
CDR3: CASSEEAGSPLHF

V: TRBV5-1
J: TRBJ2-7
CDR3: CASSRGEQAPSYEQYF

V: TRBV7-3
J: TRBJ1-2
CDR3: CASRKDRLFLYGYTF

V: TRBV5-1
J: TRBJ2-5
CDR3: CASSPGVRETQYF

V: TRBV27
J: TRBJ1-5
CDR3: CASSLLPGQPQHF

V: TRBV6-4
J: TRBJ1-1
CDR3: CASFFGQGQMNTEAFF

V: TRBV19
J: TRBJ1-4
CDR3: CASSPVWGANEKLFF

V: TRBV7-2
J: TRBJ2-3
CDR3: CASSLKYSADTQYF

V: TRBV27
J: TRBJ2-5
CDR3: CASSLSRTETQYF

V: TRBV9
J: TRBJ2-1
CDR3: CASSVGWTGSYNEQFF

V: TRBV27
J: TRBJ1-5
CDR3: CASNQKCPNQPQHF

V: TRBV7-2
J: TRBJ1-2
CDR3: CASSLGGGVSLYGYTF

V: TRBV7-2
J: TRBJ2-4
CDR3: CASSVAGLAKNIQYF

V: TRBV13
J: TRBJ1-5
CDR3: CASSLRGSGQPQHF

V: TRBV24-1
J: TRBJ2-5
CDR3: CATSDPGTSGETQYF

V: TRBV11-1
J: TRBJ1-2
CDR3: CASSLWDRVNGYTF

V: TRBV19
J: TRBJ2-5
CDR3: CATSDGTSGTETQYF

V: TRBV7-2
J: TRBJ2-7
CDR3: CASSLELAGFWEQYF

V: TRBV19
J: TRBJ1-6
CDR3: CASGDNLNSPLHF

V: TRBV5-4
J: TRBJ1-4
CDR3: CASSLPQGKDEKLFF

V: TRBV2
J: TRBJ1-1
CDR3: CASRRGTEAFF

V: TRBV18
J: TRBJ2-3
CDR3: CASSPPDLVNTQYF

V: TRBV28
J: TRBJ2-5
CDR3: CASSILGEGETQYF

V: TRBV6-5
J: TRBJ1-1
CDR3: CASSYSNTEAFF

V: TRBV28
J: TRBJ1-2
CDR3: CASSNPYGYTF

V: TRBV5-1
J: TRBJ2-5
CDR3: CASSLGVSGGAETQYF

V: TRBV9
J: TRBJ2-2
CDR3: CASSTPTGGLVGTGELFF

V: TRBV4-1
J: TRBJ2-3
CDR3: CASSPKDGRSTDTQYF

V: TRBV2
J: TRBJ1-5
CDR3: CASNLPGFNQPQHF

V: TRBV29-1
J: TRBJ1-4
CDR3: CSVRPGTASEKLFF

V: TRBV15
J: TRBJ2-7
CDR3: CATSEKSVYEQYF

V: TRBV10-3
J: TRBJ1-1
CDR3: CAISEGTGMNTEAFF

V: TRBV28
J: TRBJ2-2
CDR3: CASRSSSGGQGGELFF

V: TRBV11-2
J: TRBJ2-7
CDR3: CASSLPRGRTYEQYF

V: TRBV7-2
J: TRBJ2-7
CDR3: CASSFEHLYEQYF

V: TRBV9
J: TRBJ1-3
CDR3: CASSARDRSLFTGNTIYF

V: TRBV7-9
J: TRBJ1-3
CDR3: CASSLGGQGRTIYF

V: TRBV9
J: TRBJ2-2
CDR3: CASSVTGELFF

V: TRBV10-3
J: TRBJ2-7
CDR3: CAISEPNSGRIEQYF